This T cell receptor beta chain was sequenced in a study of human T cells and chemical hapten exposure. Regarding the study as a whole: Among TCRs, those above 1 in 1000 frequency were unaffected by DPC sensitization.

The study extracted total RNA from unfractionated whole blood. Library construction involved attaching unique molecular identifiers to individual cDNA molecules, which allowed quantitative, reproducible TCR counting. From the reads, TCRdb called clonotypes with MiXCR, one entry per CDR3 protein. Of about 120,000 distinct CDR3 sequences in the sample, 8.5% were seen once. As regards this clonotype: Its antigen remains unknown.

Per germline, CDR1 SNHLY and CDR2 FYNNEI. The ends were cut back, 6 bases at V and 1 base at J, with 9 bases in the middle. The CDR3 covers 14 residues. This sequence was found in a human donor in good health. Some clones in this sample may be carry-over from other donors' samples. The sequenced sample consisted of whole blood. The V call is TRBV2, the J call TRBJ2-2; D remains ambiguous. The CDR3 nucleotides are TGTGCCAGCAGGGCCAGAGAGAACACCGGGGAGCTGTTTTTT. Translated, it gives CASRARENTGELFF.